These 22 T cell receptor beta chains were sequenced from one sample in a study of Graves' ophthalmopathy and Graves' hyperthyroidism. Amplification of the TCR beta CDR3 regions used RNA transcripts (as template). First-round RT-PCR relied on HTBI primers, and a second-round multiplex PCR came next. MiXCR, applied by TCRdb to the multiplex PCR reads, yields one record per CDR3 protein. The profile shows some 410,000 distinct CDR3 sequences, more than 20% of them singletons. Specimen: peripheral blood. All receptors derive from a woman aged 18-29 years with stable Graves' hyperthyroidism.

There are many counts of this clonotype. The CDR3 protein is CASSKPTGREKETQYF. The CDR3 bases are TGTGCCAGTAGTAAGCCCACAGGGAGGGAGAAAGAGACCCAGTACTTC. The chain combines TRBV19 with TRBJ2-5; possibly TRBD2 for D (7 bases). Germline CDR1 is LNHDA and CDR2 is SQIVND (reference sequence). The V and J ends lost 4 bases and 3 bases respectively, with 18 bases between them. The CDR3 extends over 16 amino acids.

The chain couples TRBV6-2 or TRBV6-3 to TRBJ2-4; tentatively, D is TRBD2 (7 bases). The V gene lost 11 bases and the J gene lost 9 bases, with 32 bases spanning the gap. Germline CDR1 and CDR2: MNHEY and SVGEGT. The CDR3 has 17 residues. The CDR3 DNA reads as TGTGCCTGCTCCTACGTAAGGGGGGGTGCCTCCTTTAGCATTCAGTACTTC. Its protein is CACSYVRGGASFSIQYF.

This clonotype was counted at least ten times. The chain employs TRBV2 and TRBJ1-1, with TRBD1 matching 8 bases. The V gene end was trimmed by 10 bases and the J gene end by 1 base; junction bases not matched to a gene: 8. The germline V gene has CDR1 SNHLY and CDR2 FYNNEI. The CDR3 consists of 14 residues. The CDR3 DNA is TGTGCCACCTCTTGGGGACAGGCGAACACTGAAGCTTTCTTT. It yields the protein CATSWGQANTEAFF. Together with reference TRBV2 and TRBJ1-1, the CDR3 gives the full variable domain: EPEVTQTPSHQVTQMGQEVILRCVPISNHLYFYWYRQILGQKVEFLVSFYNNEISEKSEIFDDQFSVERPDGSNFTLKIRSTKLEDSAMYFCATSWGQANTEAFFGQGTRLTVV.

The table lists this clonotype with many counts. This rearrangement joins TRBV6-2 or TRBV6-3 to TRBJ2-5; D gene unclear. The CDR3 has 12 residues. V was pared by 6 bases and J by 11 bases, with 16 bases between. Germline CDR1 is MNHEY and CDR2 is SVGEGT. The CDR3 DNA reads TGTGCCAGCAGCCGCATTGGGGTTAAGCAGTACTTC. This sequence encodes CASSRIGVKQYF.

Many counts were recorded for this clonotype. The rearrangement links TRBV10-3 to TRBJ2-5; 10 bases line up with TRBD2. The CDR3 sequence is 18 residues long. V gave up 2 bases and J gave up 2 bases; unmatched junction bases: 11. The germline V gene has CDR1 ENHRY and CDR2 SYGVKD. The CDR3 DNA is TGTGCCATCAGTGAGCCCCGGAGGCCTAGCGGGAGACAAGAGACCCAGTACTTC. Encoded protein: CAISEPRRPSGRQETQYF.

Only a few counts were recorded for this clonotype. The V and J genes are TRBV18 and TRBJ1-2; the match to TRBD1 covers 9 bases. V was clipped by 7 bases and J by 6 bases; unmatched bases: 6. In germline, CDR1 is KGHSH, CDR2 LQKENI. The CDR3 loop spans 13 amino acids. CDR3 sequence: CASFSGTGNGYTF. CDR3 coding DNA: TGTGCCAGCTTTTCCGGGACAGGGAATGGCTACACCTTC. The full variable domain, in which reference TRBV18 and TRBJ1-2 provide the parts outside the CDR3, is NAGVMQNPRHLVRRRGQEARLRCSPMKGHSHVYWYRQLPEEGLKFMVYLQKENIIDESGMPKERFSAEFPKEGPSILRIQQVVRGDSAAYFCASFSGTGNGYTFGSGTRLTVV.

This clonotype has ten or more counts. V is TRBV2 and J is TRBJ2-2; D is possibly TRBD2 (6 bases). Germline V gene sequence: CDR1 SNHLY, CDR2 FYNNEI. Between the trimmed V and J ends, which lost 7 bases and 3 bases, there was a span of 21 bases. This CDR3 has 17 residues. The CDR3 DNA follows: TGTGCCAGCACCGGGGGATGGTTTCAGGGACACACCGGGGAGCTGTTTTTT. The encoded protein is CASTGGWFQGHTGELFF.

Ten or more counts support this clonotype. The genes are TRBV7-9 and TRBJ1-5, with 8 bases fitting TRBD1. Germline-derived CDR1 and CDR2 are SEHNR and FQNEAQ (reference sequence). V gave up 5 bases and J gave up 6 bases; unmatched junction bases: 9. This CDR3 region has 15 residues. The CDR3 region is CASSLGQGGFQPQHF. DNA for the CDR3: TGTGCCAGCAGCCTCGGACAGGGTGGTTTTCAGCCCCAGCATTTT. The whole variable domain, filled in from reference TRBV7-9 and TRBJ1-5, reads DTGVSQNPRHKITKRGQNVTFRCDPISEHNRLYWYRQTLGQGPEFLTYFQNEAQLEKSRLLSDRFSAERPKGSFSTLEIQRTEQGDSAMYLCASSLGQGGFQPQHFGDGTRLSIL.

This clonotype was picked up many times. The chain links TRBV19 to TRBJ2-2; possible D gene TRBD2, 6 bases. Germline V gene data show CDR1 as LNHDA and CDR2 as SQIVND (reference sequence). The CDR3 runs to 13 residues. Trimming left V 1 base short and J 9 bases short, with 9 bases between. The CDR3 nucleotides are TGTGCCAGTAGTATAGCGGGAGTCCGGGAGCTGTTTTTT. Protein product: CASSIAGVRELFF.

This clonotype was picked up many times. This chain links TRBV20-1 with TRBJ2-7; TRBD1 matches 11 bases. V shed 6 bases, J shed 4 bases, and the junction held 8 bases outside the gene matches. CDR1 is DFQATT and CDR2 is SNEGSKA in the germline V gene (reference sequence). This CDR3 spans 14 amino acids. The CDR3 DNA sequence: TGCAGTGCACCCCGGACAGGGGGCATGTACGAGCAGTACTTC. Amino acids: CSAPRTGGMYEQYF.

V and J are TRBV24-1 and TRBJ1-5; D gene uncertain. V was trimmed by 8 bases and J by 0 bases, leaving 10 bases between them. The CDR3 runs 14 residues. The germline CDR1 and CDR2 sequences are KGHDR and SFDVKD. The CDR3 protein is CATKQRYSNQPQHF. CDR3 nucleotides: TGTGCCACCAAACAGAGGTATAGCAATCAGCCCCAGCATTTT.

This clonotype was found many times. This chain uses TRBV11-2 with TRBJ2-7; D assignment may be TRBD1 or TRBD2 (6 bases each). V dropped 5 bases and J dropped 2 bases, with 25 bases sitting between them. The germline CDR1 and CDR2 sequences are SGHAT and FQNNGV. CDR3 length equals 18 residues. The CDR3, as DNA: TGTGCCAGCAGCCCACTAAAGGTGGAGGGGGGCTTCCCCTACGAGCAGTACTTC. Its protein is CASSPLKVEGGFPYEQYF.

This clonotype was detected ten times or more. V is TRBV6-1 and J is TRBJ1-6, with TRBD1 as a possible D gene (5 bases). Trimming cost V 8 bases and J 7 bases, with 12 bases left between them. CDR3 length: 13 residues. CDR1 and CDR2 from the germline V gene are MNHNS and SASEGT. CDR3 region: CASFRGRNSPLHF. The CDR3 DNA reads TGTGCCAGCTTTCGGGGGAGGAATTCACCCCTCCACTTT.

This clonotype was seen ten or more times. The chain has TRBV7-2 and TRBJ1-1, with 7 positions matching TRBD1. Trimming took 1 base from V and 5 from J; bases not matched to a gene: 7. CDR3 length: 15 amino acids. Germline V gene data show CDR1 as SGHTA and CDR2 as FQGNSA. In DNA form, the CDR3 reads TGTGCCAGCAGCTTAGTACAGGGGTTTAGGACTGAAGCTTTCTTT. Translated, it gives CASSLVQGFRTEAFF.

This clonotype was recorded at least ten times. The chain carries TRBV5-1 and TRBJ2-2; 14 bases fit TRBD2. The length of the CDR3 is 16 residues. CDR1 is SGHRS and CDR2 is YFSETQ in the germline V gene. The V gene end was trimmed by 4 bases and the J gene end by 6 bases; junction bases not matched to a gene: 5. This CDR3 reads CASSPRTSGRSGELFF. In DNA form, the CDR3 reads TGCGCCAGCAGCCCCCGGACTAGCGGGAGGTCCGGGGAGCTGTTTTTT.

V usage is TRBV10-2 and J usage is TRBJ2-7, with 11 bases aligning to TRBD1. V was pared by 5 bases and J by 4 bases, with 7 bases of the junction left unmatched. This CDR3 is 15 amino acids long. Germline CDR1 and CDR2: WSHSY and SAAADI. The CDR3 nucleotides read TGCGCCAGCAGTTACCCGGACAGGGGGCGGTACGAGCAGTACTTC. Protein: CASSYPDRGRYEQYF.

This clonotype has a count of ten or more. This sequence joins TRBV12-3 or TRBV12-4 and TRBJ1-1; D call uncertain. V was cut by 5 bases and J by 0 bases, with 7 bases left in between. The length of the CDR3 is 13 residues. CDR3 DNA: TGTGCCAGCAGTCCCCCAATGAACACTGAAGCTTTCTTT. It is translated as CASSPPMNTEAFF.

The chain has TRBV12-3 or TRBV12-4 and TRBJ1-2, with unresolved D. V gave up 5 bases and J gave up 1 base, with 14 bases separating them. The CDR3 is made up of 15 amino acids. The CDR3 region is CASSPQIHFNYGYTF. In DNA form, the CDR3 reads TGTGCCAGCAGTCCACAGATTCATTTTAACTATGGCTACACCTTC.

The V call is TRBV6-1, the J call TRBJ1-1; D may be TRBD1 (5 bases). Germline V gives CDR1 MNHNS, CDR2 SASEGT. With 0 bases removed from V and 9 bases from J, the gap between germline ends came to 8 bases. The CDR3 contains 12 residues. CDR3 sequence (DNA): TGTGCCAGCAGTGAAGCGCCGGGACAAGCTTTCTTT. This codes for CASSEAPGQAFF.

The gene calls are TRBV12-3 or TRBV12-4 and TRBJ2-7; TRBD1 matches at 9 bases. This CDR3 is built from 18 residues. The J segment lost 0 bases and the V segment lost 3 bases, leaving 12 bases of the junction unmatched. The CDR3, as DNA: TGTGCCAGCAGTTTTTCCAGGACAGGGGTCCCGAGCTCCTACGAGCAGTACTTC. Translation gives CASSFSRTGVPSSYEQYF.

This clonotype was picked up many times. Written as DNA, the CDR3 is TGTGCCAGCAGCTCCAGGAAGGTCCCTCATGGCTACACCTTC. It encodes CASSSRKVPHGYTF. The J gene is TRBJ1-2, the V gene TRBV6-1; no clear D. V gave up 6 bases and J gave up 6 bases, with 17 bases separating them. Germline V gene lookup returns CDR1 MNHNS and CDR2 SASEGT. The CDR3 has 14 amino acids.

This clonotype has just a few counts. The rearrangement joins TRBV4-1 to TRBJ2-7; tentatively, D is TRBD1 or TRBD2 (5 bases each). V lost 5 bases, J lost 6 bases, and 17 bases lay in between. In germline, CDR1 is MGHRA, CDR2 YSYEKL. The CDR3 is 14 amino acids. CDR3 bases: TGCGCCAGCAGCGCCGGGACGGGAAGTGGCGAGCAGTACTTC. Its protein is CASSAGTGSGEQYF.